This T cell receptor beta chain was captured by sequencing in a study of T-cell reconstitution after alpha-beta-depleted transplantation in children. The study, taken as a whole, reports: It was newly produced T cells that mostly accounted for T-cell counts and diversity one year after transplant. At around two months after transplant, the alpha-beta T cells were reportedly derived from several hundred expanded clones that came from non-depleted graft cells. After transplant, high TCRbeta diversity at day 60 in some patients arose from surviving recipient T cells and thymic progenitors.

This clonotype showed up just a few times. The antigen remains unidentified. Germline CDR1 MNHEY, CDR2 SVGAGI. V was pared by 0 bases and J by 0 bases, with 0 bases of the junction left unmatched. CDR3 length: 15 residues. Unique molecular identifiers were incorporated into the prepared TCRbeta library. TCRdb ran MiXCR on the PCR reads and lists one entry per CDR3 protein. This table holds about 78,000 distinct CDR3 sequences, 12% to 15% found once. The source of this sequence is a male patient between 2 and 9 years old who had a stem cell transplant for acute lymphoblastic leukemia, so the T cells may come from the graft donor. The chain carries TRBV6-5 and TRBJ2-3, with 7 bases fitting TRBD1. The input for sequencing was PBMCs, mostly from graft donor cells, taken 180 days after TCRalphabeta/CD19-depleted stem cell transplant. The CDR3 here is CASSYSGQSTDTQYF. The CDR3, as DNA: TGTGCCAGCAGTTACTCGGGACAGAGCACAGATACGCAGTATTTT.